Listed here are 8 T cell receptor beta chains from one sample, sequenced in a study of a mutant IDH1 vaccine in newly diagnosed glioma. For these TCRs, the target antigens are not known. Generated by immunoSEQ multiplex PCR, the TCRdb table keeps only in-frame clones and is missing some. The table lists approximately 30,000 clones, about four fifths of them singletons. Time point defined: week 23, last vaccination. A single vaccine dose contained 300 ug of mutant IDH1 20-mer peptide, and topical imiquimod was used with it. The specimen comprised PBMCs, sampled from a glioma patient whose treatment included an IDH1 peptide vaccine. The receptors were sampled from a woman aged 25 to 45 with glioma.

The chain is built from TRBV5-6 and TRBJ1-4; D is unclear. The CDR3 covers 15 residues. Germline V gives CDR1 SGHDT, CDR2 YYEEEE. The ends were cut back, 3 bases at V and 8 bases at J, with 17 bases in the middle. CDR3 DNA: TGTGCCAGCAGCTCCCCTACGTTTGCACCCGAAAAACTGTTTTTT. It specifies CASSSPTFAPEKLFF.

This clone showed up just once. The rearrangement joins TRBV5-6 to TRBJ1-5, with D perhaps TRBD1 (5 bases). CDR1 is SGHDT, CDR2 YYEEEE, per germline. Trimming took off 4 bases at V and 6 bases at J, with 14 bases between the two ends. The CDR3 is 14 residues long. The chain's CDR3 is CASSLPGAGQPQHF. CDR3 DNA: TGTGCCAGCAGCCTCCCCGGGGCAGGTCAGCCCCAGCATTTT.

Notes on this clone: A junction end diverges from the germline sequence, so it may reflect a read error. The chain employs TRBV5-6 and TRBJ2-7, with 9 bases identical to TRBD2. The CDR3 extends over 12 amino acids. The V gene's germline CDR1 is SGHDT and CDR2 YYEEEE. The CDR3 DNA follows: TGTGCCAGCAGCTTCCAGCGGGAGGAAGTGAACTTC. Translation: CASSFQREEVNF.

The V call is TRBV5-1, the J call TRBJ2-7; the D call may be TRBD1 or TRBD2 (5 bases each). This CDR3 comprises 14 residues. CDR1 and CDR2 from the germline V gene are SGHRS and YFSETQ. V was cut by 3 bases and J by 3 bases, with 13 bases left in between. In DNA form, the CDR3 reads TGCGCCAGCAGCTCGGGACCCTCCAGCTACGAGCAGTACTTC. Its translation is CASSSGPSSYEQYF.

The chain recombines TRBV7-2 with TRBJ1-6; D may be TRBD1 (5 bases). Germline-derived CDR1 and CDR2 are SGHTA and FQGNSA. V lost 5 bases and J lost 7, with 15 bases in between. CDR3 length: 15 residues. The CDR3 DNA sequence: TGTGCCAGCAGCGTGCAGGGTTCCCTCAATTCACCCCTCCACTTT. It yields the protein CASSVQGSLNSPLHF. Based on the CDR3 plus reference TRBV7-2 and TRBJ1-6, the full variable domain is GAGVSQSPSNKVTEKGKDVELRCDPISGHTALYWYRQSLGQGLEFLIYFQGNSAPDKSGLPSDRFSAERTGGSVSTLTIQRTQQEDSAVYLCASSVQGSLNSPLHFGNGTRLTVT.

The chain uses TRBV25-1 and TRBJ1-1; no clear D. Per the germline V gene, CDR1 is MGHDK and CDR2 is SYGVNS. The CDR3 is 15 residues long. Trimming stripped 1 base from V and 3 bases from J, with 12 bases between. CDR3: CASSELGKDDTEAFF. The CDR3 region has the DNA TGTGCCAGCAGTGAATTGGGAAAGGATGACACTGAAGCTTTCTTT.

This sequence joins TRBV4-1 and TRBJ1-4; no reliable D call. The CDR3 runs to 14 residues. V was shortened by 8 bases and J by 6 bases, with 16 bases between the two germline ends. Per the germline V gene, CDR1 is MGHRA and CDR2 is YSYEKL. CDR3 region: CASADGQPDEKLFF. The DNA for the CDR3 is TGCGCCAGCGCCGACGGGCAGCCGGATGAAAAACTGTTTTTT.

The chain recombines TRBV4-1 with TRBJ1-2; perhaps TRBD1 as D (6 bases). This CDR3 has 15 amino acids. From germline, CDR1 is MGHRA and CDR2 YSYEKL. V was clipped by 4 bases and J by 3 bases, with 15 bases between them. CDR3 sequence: CASSPQGGRYYGYTF. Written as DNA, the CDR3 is TGCGCCAGCAGCCCTCAAGGGGGGCGGTACTATGGCTACACCTTC.